The source of this T cell receptor (beta chain) is a study of technical replicates of blood from a few donors. V lost 5 bases and J lost 6; bases outside the gene matches: 9. CDR1 and CDR2 from the germline V gene are SGHVS and FQNEAQ. The CDR3 runs to 17 residues. Libraries were prepared by immunoSEQ multiplex PCR; TCRdb keeps only in-frame clonotypes and omits some of them. Found here are 75,000 to 95,000 clones, 80% to 95% of them singletons; the top ten hold roughly 0.3%. The gene calls are TRBV7-8 and TRBJ2-5; the match to TRBD2 covers 16 bases. The sequenced material came from T cells isolated from PBMCs. The TCR was taken from a human donor in good health. In nucleotides, the CDR3 is TGTGCCAGCAGCGGGGGACTAGCGGGGGGGTCATGGAAGACCCAGTACTTC. Translating gives CASSGGLAGGSWKTQYF.